The 28 T cell receptor beta chains below were found in one sample sequenced in a study of blood T cell repertoires in COVID-19. Clones were read by immunoSEQ multiplex PCR, and TCRdb kept only the in-frame ones, dropping some. The sample records about 480,000 clones, less than 90% being singletons. Material for sequencing was peripheral blood. These receptors all come from a woman aged 45-65 years with COVID-19, enrolled during active disease.

The V gene is TRBV30, the J gene TRBJ1-6, with a weak D call TRBD1 (5 bases). Germline loops: CDR1 GTSNPN, CDR2 SVGIG (reference sequence). V was shortened by 7 bases and J by 4 bases, with 11 bases between the two germline ends. The CDR3 sequence is 13 residues long. The CDR3: CASTGGYNSPLHF. CDR3 DNA: TGTGCCTCCACCGGGGGATATAATTCACCCCTCCACTTT.

The genes are TRBV6-4 and TRBJ1-2; no reliable D call. Trimming left V 6 bases short and J 8 bases short, with 7 bases between. CDR3 size: 10 residues. Looked up from germline, CDR1 is MRHNA and CDR2 is SNTAGT. CDR3 protein: CASRPGGYTF. The CDR3 region has the DNA TGTGCCAGCAGACCGGGGGGCTACACCTTC.

V usage is TRBV6-5 and J usage is TRBJ2-7; possible D gene TRBD1, 6 bases. CDR1 is MNHEY and CDR2 is SVGAGI in the germline V gene. V was pared by 6 bases and J by 6 bases, with 18 bases between. CDR3 length: 14 residues. The CDR3 DNA follows: TGTGCCAGCAGGCGCCAGGGGAGAGGGGGCGAGCAGTACTTC. It encodes CASRRQGRGGEQYF.

The V call is TRBV9, the J call TRBJ1-3; tentative D call: TRBD1 (5 bases). V shed 1 base and J shed 0 bases, with 14 bases lying between them. CDR1 is SGDLS and CDR2 is YYNGEE in the germline V gene. The length of the CDR3 is 17 residues. This CDR3 reads CASSVRQGGSSGNTIYF. CDR3 DNA sequence: TGTGCCAGCAGCGTACGCCAGGGCGGAAGCTCTGGAAACACCATATATTTT. Supplemented by reference TRBV9 and TRBJ1-3, the full variable domain reads DSGVTQTPKHLITATGQRVTLRCSPRSGDLSVYWYQQSLDQGLQFLIQYYNGEERAKGNILERFSAQQFPDLHSELNLSSLELGDSALYFCASSVRQGGSSGNTIYFGEGSWLTVV.

This chain connects TRBV3-1 (or the pseudogene TRBV3-2) to TRBJ2-5, with D possibly TRBD2 on 6 matching bases. This CDR3 comprises 14 residues. Germline CDR1 is LGHDT and CDR2 is YNNKEL (reference sequence). V shed 0 bases and J shed 2 bases, with 7 bases lying between them. CDR3 loop: CASSQEAGQETQYF. The CDR3 nucleotides read TGTGCCAGCAGCCAAGAGGCGGGGCAAGAGACCCAGTACTTC.

V gene TRBV3-1 (or the pseudogene TRBV3-2) combines with J gene TRBJ1-1; D is ambiguous. This CDR3 contains 17 residues. Between the trimmed V and J ends, which lost 0 bases and 4 bases, there was a span of 18 bases. Germline CDR1 and CDR2: LGHDT and YNNKEL (reference sequence). CDR3 region: CASSQDKVPEDSTEAFF. The CDR3 coding sequence is TGTGCCAGCAGCCAAGATAAGGTTCCGGAGGATAGCACTGAAGCTTTCTTT.

This clone has just one count. The CDR3 DNA is TGTGCCACCAGTCAGGGGGGCAATCAGCCCCAGCATTTT. Amino acid sequence: CATSQGGNQPQHF. The chain uses TRBV24-1 and TRBJ1-5, with 7 positions matching TRBD1. This CDR3 has 13 amino acids. CDR1 KGHDR and CDR2 SFDVKD come from the germline V gene. V lost 6 bases to trimming and J lost 2 bases; unmatched junction nucleotides: 0.

V gene TRBV29-1 combines with J gene TRBJ1-2; 9 bases fit TRBD1. The J segment lost 6 bases and the V segment lost 7 bases, leaving 15 bases of the junction unmatched. The CDR3 runs to 15 residues. CDR1 and CDR2 from the germline V gene are SQVTM and ANQGSEA. The CDR3 sequence: CSGVTGTGSNDGYTF. The CDR3 nucleotides read TGCAGCGGCGTGACCGGGACAGGGTCTAATGATGGCTACACCTTC.

The chain recombines TRBV29-1 with TRBJ1-1, with no clear D. This CDR3 region has 13 residues. Germline lookup yields CDR1 SQVTM and CDR2 ANQGSEA. V lost 7 bases, J lost 4 bases, and 16 bases lay in between. The CDR3 DNA reads as TGCAGCGCCGTCGGAGGGAGAGGCACTGAAGCTTTCTTT. It specifies CSAVGGRGTEAFF.

The rearrangement links TRBV5-5 to TRBJ2-7, with D tentatively TRBD1 (5 bases). V lost 2 bases and J lost 4, with 10 bases in between. Germline CDR1 SGHKS, CDR2 YYEKEE (reference sequence). This CDR3 is built from 13 residues. The CDR3 reads CASSFNPGYEQYF. The CDR3 DNA is TGTGCCAGCAGCTTCAATCCAGGGTACGAGCAGTACTTC. The full variable domain, with the rest looked up from reference TRBV5-5 and TRBJ2-7, is DAGVTQSPTHLIKTRGQQVTLRCSPISGHKSVSWYQQVLGQGPQFIFQYYEKEERGRGNFPDRFSARQFPNYSSELNVNALLLGDSALYLCASSFNPGYEQYFGPGTRLTVT.

CDR3 DNA sequence: TGTGCCACCTCACGTCGGGAGGAAAACACTGAAGCTTTCTTT. Translation gives CATSRREENTEAFF. V is TRBV19 and J is TRBJ1-1; D gene unclear. The CDR3 has 14 amino acids. Germline assignment: CDR1 LNHDA and CDR2 SQIVND (reference sequence). Trimming pared 10 bases from V and 2 bases from J, leaving 17 bases between.

To note about this clone: Other DNA sequences in this sample translate to the same CDR3. The gene calls are TRBV24-1 and TRBJ1-2; 7 nucleotides line up with TRBD1. V lost 4 bases to trimming and J lost 4 bases; unmatched junction nucleotides: 5. The CDR3 loop spans 14 amino acids. Germline V lookup: CDR1 KGHDR, CDR2 SFDVKD. The CDR3 coding sequence is TGTGCCACCAGTGACCCTGGGACAGCCTATGGCTACACCTTC. Its protein is CATSDPGTAYGYTF.

This clone was found once. This chain uses TRBV18 with TRBJ1-1; 8 bases fit TRBD1. V lost 5 bases to trimming and J lost 2 bases; unmatched junction nucleotides: 7. CDR1 is KGHSH and CDR2 is LQKENI in the germline V gene. This CDR3 comprises 15 residues. This CDR3 reads CASSEQGATNTEAFF. CDR3 sequence (DNA): TGTGCCAGCTCAGAGCAGGGGGCCACAAACACTGAAGCTTTCTTT. Combining the CDR3 with reference TRBV18 and TRBJ1-1 gives the whole variable domain NAGVMQNPRHLVRRRGQEARLRCSPMKGHSHVYWYRQLPEEGLKFMVYLQKENIIDESGMPKERFSAEFPKEGPSILRIQQVVRGDSAAYFCASSEQGATNTEAFFGQGTRLTVV.

This chain uses TRBV5-1 with TRBJ1-4, with 7 positions matching TRBD1. The CDR3 has 14 residues. CDR1 and CDR2 (germline): SGHRS, YFSETQ. J lost 7 bases, V lost 3 bases, and 6 bases had no gene match. The CDR3 protein is CASSSGTAGEKLFF. The CDR3 nucleotides are TGCGCCAGCAGCTCCGGGACAGCGGGTGAAAAACTGTTTTTT.

The chain recombines TRBV6-6 with TRBJ2-7; D gene ambiguous. Looked up from germline, CDR1 is MNHNY and CDR2 is SVGAGI (reference sequence). CDR3 length equals 14 residues. The germline V and J ends were trimmed by 8 bases and 3 bases, with 17 bases remaining between them. The CDR3 DNA sequence: TGTGCCAGCGGTTCAGCCGACACCCACTACGAGCAGTACTTC. It is translated as CASGSADTHYEQYF.

The chain links TRBV7-6 to TRBJ1-1; no clear D. Germline CDR1 reads SGHVS; CDR2 reads FNYEAQ. CDR3 size: 15 residues. V was cut by 2 bases and J by 6 bases, with 16 bases left in between. CDR3 nucleotides: TGTGCCAGCAGCTTAACGGTGGGAGGTCAGTCTGAAGCTTTCTTT. Protein product: CASSLTVGGQSEAFF.

V and J are TRBV4-1 and TRBJ1-4, with 7 positions matching TRBD1. V lost 4 bases and J lost 7; bases outside the gene matches: 9. This CDR3 has 15 residues. Germline CDR1 and CDR2: MGHRA and YSYEKL. Here the CDR3 DNA reads TGCGCCAGCAGCCTCAGGGGGACAGATGGTGAAAAACTGTTTTTT. Residues: CASSLRGTDGEKLFF.

This clone was counted a few times. The V gene is TRBV5-8, the J gene TRBJ1-5; the match to TRBD1 covers 9 bases. CDR3 size: 15 residues. In germline, CDR1 is SGHTS, CDR2 YDEGEE. V dropped 4 bases and J dropped 3; count of bases not matched to a gene: 5. In nucleotides, the CDR3 is TGTGCCAGCAGCGGGACAGGGACTCCCAATCAGCCCCAGCATTTT. Protein product: CASSGTGTPNQPQHF.

The chain links TRBV29-1 to TRBJ1-1; D call uncertain. There are 10 residues in the CDR3. CDR1 is SQVTM and CDR2 is ANQGSEA in the germline V gene. The ends were cut back, 6 bases at V and 7 bases at J, with 9 bases in the middle. CDR3 in DNA: TGCAGCGTAACAAGCGTTGAAGCTTTCTTT. Translating gives CSVTSVEAFF.

The chain has TRBV20-1 and TRBJ1-1; TRBD1 is a possible D gene (5 bases). The CDR3 has 10 residues. V was trimmed by 3 bases and J by 11 bases, leaving 10 bases between them. From germline, CDR1 is DFQATT and CDR2 SNEGSKA (reference sequence). In DNA, the CDR3 is TGCAGTGCTAGGACAGAGACGGCTTTCTTT. Translating gives CSARTETAFF.

The chain combines TRBV2 with TRBJ2-6; TRBD2 aligns across 11 bases. This CDR3 has 16 amino acids. Trimming at V came to 6 bases and at J to 3 bases, leaving 4 bases not matched to a gene. CDR1 and CDR2 from the germline V gene are SNHLY and FYNNEI. DNA for the CDR3: TGTGCCAGCAGCCTAGCGGGGGGTTATGGGGCCAACGTCCTGACTTTC. Translation: CASSLAGGYGANVLTF.

The genes are TRBV7-9 and TRBJ2-6; TRBD1 matches at 10 bases. Germline CDR1 and CDR2: SEHNR and FQNEAQ (reference sequence). This CDR3 spans 18 amino acids. The V segment lost 1 base and the J segment 1 base; nucleotides outside the gene matches: 4. For the CDR3, the DNA is TGTGCCAGCAGCTTAGGGGGACAGGGGATTTCTGGGGCCAACGTCCTGACTTTC. Translating gives CASSLGGQGISGANVLTF. Full variable domain (missing parts from reference TRBV7-9 and TRBJ2-6): DTGVSQNPRHKITKRGQNVTFRCDPISEHNRLYWYRQTLGQGPEFLTYFQNEAQLEKSRLLSDRFSAERPKGSFSTLEIQRTEQGDSAMYLCASSLGGQGISGANVLTFGAGSRLTVL.

This clone came up a few times. The V call is TRBV5-5, the J call TRBJ2-7, with a tentative D call TRBD1 (5 bases). Trimming took 2 bases from V and 4 from J, leaving 7 bases between them. The CDR3 covers 12 residues. Germline CDR1 SGHKS, CDR2 YYEKEE (reference sequence). The CDR3 region has the DNA TGTGCCAGCAGCTTTGACAGTTACGAGCAGTACTTC. Residues: CASSFDSYEQYF.

V is TRBV6-5 and J is TRBJ1-2; 7 bases match TRBD1. Germline CDR1 reads MNHEY; CDR2 reads SVGAGI. J was trimmed by 4 bases and V by 6 bases; bases with no gene match: 5. The CDR3 has 13 residues. CDR3 coding DNA: TGTGCCAGCAGGTCGGACAGGTCCTATGGCTACACCTTC. Translated, it gives CASRSDRSYGYTF.

Only a few counts were recorded for this clone. The genes are TRBV6-6 and TRBJ2-7; TRBD1 matches 12 bases. The CDR3 covers 16 residues. CDR1 is MNHNY, CDR2 SVGAGI, per germline (reference sequence). Trimming cost V 7 bases and J 5 bases; bases outside gene matches: 12. CDR3 region: CASTRGWGQGAHEQYF. In DNA, the CDR3 is TGTGCCAGCACCAGGGGGTGGGGACAGGGGGCTCACGAGCAGTACTTC.

This clone was counted a single time. The chain is built from TRBV19 and TRBJ1-4; D remains unclear. V lost 5 bases and J lost 0, with 16 bases in between. This CDR3 has 17 residues. Per the germline V gene, CDR1 is LNHDA and CDR2 is SQIVND (reference sequence). CDR3 nucleotides: TGTGCCAGTAGTGCTCGGTGGCAGGCTGCAACTAATGAAAAACTGTTTTTT. Protein sequence: CASSARWQAATNEKLFF.

The genes are TRBV3-1 (or the pseudogene TRBV3-2) and TRBJ2-1, with TRBD2 matching over 8 bases. From germline, CDR1 is LGHDT and CDR2 YNNKEL (reference sequence). The CDR3 runs to 16 residues. After removal of 0 bases from V and 5 bases from J, the junction contained 6 bases not matched to a gene. The CDR3 sequence is CASSQELAVRNNEQFF. Here the CDR3 DNA reads TGTGCCAGCAGCCAAGAACTAGCGGTTCGAAACAATGAGCAGTTCTTC.

The chain carries TRBV20-1 and TRBJ2-7; D is undetermined. The V and J ends lost 3 bases and 0 bases respectively, with 15 bases between them. This CDR3 comprises 15 residues. Germline CDR1 is DFQATT and CDR2 is SNEGSKA (reference sequence). The CDR3: CSASSWQVSSYEQYF. The CDR3 nucleotides are TGCAGTGCTAGTTCGTGGCAGGTTAGCTCCTACGAGCAGTACTTC.